These 5 T cell receptor beta chains share one sample of origin, sequenced in a study of siplizumab effects on memory and regulatory T cells (dated by TCRdb to between 2019 and 2020). The library was obtained by the immunoSEQ multiplex PCR assay. Held by TCRdb, this immuneACCESS table contains in-frame sequences only and omits some clones. Under half of the omission traces to an unresolved V gene where checked; the cause of the rest is unknown. This sample has some 90,000 clones in its table, and just under 90% of those were observed once. The ten largest make up 15% of the sample. Material for sequencing was CD4+ T cells sorted from blood. Every receptor here comes from a human donor in good health.

This chain links TRBV12-1 with TRBJ2-1; TRBD2 reflects the table's D call only, with no check against the DNA. TRBV12-1 has pseudogene status. CDR3 length equals 14 residues. The CDR3 DNA reads TGTGCCAGCAGCCCCCCCGGCGGCTACAATGAGCAGTTCTTC. This gives the protein CASSPPGGYNEQFF.

The J gene is TRBJ1-5, the V gene TRBV28; 8 bases agree with TRBD1. CDR1 and CDR2 (germline): MDHEN, SYDVKM. J was trimmed by 0 bases and V by 6 bases; bases with no gene match: 7. The CDR3 is 16 amino acids. The CDR3 loop is CASRTIQGASNQPQHF. As DNA, the CDR3 is TGTGCCAGCAGAACAATTCAGGGGGCTAGCAATCAGCCCCAGCATTTT. The full variable domain, rest sourced from reference TRBV28 and TRBJ1-5, is DVKVTQSSRYLVKRTGEKVFLECVQDMDHENMFWYRQDPGLGLRLIYFSYDVKMKEKGDIPEGYSVSREKKERFSLILESASTNQTSMYLCASRTIQGASNQPQHFGDGTRLSIL.

The chain links TRBV4-2 to TRBJ1-1, with a tentative D call TRBD1 (5 bases). CDR1 and CDR2 (germline): LGHNA, YNFKEQ. The CDR3 runs to 19 residues. V dropped 2 bases and J dropped 4 bases, with 26 bases sitting between them. The CDR3 reads CASSQPVGGTGAHGTEAFF. CDR3 DNA: TGTGCCAGCAGCCAACCCGTGGGGGGTACAGGAGCTCATGGCACTGAAGCTTTCTTT.

V is TRBV5-6 and J is TRBJ1-1; perhaps TRBD1 as D (6 bases). The CDR3 spans 15 residues. CDR1 SGHDT and CDR2 YYEEEE come from the germline V gene. Trimming shortened V by 5 bases and J by 0 bases, and 14 bases separated the two germline ends. The CDR3 loop reads CASSPRGLMNTEAFF. The CDR3 nucleotides are TGTGCCAGCAGTCCCAGGGGCCTAATGAACACTGAAGCTTTCTTT.

The gene calls are TRBV4-1 and TRBJ1-6; weak D call: TRBD1 (5 bases). In germline, CDR1 is MGHRA, CDR2 YSYEKL. With 1 base removed from V and 7 bases from J, the gap between germline ends came to 17 bases. The CDR3 totals 17 residues. The CDR3 DNA follows: TGCGCCAGCAGCCAAGGTGGCGCGCGGACAATGAATTCACCCCTCCACTTT. Its protein product is CASSQGGARTMNSPLHF.